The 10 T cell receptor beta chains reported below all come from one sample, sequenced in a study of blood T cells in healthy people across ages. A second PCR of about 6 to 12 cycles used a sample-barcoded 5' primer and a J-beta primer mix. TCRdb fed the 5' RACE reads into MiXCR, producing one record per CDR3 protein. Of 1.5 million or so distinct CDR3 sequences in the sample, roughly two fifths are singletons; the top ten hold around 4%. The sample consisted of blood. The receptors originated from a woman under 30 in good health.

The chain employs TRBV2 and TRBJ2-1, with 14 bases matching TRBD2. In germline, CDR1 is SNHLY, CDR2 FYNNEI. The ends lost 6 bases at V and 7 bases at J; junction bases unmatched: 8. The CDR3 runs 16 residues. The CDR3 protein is CASRAGTSGSQNEQFF. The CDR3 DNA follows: TGTGCCAGCAGAGCAGGGACTAGCGGGAGTCAGAATGAGCAGTTCTTC. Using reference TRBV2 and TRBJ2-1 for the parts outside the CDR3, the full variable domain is EPEVTQTPSHQVTQMGQEVILRCVPISNHLYFYWYRQILGQKVEFLVSFYNNEISEKSEIFDDQFSVERPDGSNFTLKIRSTKLEDSAMYFCASRAGTSGSQNEQFFGPGTRLTVL.

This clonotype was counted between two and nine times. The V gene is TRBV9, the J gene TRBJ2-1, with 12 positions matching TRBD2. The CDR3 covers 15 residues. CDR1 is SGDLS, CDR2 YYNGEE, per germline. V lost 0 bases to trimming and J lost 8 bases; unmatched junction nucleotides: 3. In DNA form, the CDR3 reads TGTGCCAGCAGCGTAGCTAGCGGGGGGGGGTATGAGCAGTTCTTC. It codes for CASSVASGGGYEQFF.

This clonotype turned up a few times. CDR3 in DNA: TGTGCCAGCAGCCTGGGACAGGGAGGAGAGGATACGCAGTATTTT. Its translation is CASSLGQGGEDTQYF. The V and J genes are TRBV11-2 and TRBJ2-3; TRBD1 matches at 9 bases. The junction had 9 bases not matched to a gene; V was cut back by 5 bases and J by 6 bases. In germline, CDR1 is SGHAT, CDR2 FQNNGV. This CDR3 is 15 amino acids long.

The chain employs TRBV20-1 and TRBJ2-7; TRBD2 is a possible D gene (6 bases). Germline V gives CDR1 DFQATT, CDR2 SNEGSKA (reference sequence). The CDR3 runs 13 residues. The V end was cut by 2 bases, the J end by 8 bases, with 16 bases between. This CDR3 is CSARIDGAGKQYF. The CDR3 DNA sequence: TGCAGTGCTAGAATCGATGGGGCGGGGAAGCAGTACTTC.

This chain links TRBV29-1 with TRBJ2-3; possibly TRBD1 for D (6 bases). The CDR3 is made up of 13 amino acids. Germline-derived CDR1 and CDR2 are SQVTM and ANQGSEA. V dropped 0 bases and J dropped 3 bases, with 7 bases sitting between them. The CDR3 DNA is TGCAGCGTTGAAGAAGGGGGAACAGATACGCAGTATTTT. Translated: CSVEEGGTDTQYF.

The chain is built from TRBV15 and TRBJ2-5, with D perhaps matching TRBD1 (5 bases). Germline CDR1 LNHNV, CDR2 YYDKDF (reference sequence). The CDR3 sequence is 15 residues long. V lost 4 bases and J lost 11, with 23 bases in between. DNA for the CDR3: TGTGCCACCAGCATTGGGGCCGGATCTTACAATGAGCAGTACTTC. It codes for CATSIGAGSYNEQYF.

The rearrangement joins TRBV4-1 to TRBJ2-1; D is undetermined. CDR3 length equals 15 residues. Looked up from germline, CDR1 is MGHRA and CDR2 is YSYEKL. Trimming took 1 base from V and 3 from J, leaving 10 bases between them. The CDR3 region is CASSQVGTRYNEQFF. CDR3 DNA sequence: TGCGCCAGCAGCCAAGTCGGAACTCGCTACAATGAGCAGTTCTTC.

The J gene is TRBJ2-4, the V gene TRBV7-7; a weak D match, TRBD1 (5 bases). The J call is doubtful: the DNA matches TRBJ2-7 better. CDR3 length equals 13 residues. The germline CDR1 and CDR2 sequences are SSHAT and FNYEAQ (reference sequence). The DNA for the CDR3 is TGTGCTCGCAGCTTCGACAGAAATTACGAGCAGTACTTC. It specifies CARSFDRNYEQYF.

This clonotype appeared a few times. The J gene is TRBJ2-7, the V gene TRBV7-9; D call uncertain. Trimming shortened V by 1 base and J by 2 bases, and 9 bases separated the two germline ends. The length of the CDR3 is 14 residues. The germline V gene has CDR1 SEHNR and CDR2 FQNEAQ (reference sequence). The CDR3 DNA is TGTGCCAGCAGCTTAGATGCCTCCGCCTACGAGCAGTACTTC. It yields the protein CASSLDASAYEQYF.

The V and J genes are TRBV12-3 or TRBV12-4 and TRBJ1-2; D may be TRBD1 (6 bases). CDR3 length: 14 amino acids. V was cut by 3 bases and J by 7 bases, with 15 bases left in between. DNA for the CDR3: TGTGCCAGCAGTTTTGGTCAGGGGAAAGGTGGCTACACCTTC. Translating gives CASSFGQGKGGYTF.